Below are 14 T cell receptor beta chains sequenced from a single sample in a study of regulatory T cells in long-lasting Graves disease. CDR3-region Arm-PCR and iRepertoire HTBI primers produced the TCR beta libraries. One entry per CDR3 protein, called by TCRdb with MiXCR from the multiplex PCR reads. This sample carries 350,000 to 500,000 distinct CDR3 sequences, 21% of them seen once, and the ten largest clones take around an eighth. The sample's time point: persistent/refractory GD, antithyroid drugs over 5 years with positive TRAb. There was RNA extracted from PBMCs, and the TCR library was made from it. This specimen was peripheral blood mononuclear cells (PBMCs), taken when the disease was refractory, from a patient treated with antithyroid drugs. The source is a female donor with Graves disease.

The chain links TRBV28 to TRBJ2-7, with 8 bases lining up with TRBD1. The germline CDR1 and CDR2 sequences are MDHEN and SYDVKM. The ends lost 2 bases at V and 4 bases at J; junction bases unmatched: 7. This CDR3 is 15 amino acids long. CDR3 sequence (DNA): TGTGCCAGCAGTTTACCGAGCCAGGGGGCTTACGAGCAGTACTTC. Residues: CASSLPSQGAYEQYF.

The chain carries TRBV10-3 and TRBJ2-3; weak D call: TRBD2 (6 bases). This CDR3 contains 14 residues. V lost 3 bases to trimming and J lost 0 bases, with 7 bases between them. Germline-derived CDR1 and CDR2 are ENHRY and SYGVKD. The CDR3 protein is CAISDGRSTDTQYF. The CDR3 region has the DNA TGTGCCATCAGTGACGGGAGAAGCACAGATACGCAGTATTTT.

This clonotype has more than one count but fewer than ten. The genes are TRBV27 and TRBJ2-7; TRBD1 is a possible D gene (6 bases). This CDR3 is built from 12 residues. V dropped 8 bases and J dropped 2 bases, with 10 bases sitting between them. The germline CDR1 and CDR2 sequences are MNHEY and SMNVEV (reference sequence). The CDR3 DNA sequence: TGTGCCAGCGGGGGCCCTACCTACGAGCAGTACTTC. This sequence encodes CASGGPTYEQYF.

A few counts support this clonotype. The chain employs TRBV28 and TRBJ2-2; 8 bases agree with TRBD2. Germline CDR1 is MDHEN and CDR2 is SYDVKM. V trimming: 5 bases; J trimming: 3 bases; junction bases outside the gene matches: 8. The CDR3 covers 16 residues. Written as DNA, the CDR3 is TGTGCCAGCAGTGTACGGGAGGGCCTCGACACCGGGGAGCTGTTTTTT. Translated: CASSVREGLDTGELFF.

This clonotype was detected many times. The V and J genes are TRBV28 and TRBJ1-5; D is unresolved. From germline, CDR1 is MDHEN and CDR2 SYDVKM. V was pared by 7 bases and J by 3 bases, with 13 bases between. CDR3 length: 14 amino acids. The CDR3 reads CASIMGLTNQPQHF. In DNA form, the CDR3 reads TGTGCCAGCATTATGGGTCTAACCAATCAGCCCCAGCATTTT. Filled out from reference TRBV28 and TRBJ1-5, the complete variable domain reads DVKVTQSSRYLVKRTGEKVFLECVQDMDHENMFWYRQDPGLGLRLIYFSYDVKMKEKGDIPEGYSVSREKKERFSLILESASTNQTSMYLCASIMGLTNQPQHFGDGTRLSIL.

The chain has TRBV4-1 and TRBJ2-6; no clear D gene. V was pared by 4 bases and J by 0 bases, with 7 bases between. Germline CDR1 MGHRA, CDR2 YSYEKL. CDR3 length equals 15 residues. The CDR3 sequence is CASSPEPSGANVLTF. The CDR3 DNA reads as TGCGCCAGCAGCCCCGAGCCCTCTGGGGCCAACGTCCTGACTTTC.

This clonotype was observed many times. The V and J genes are TRBV28 and TRBJ2-7, with TRBD2 matching over 7 bases. Trimming at V came to 5 bases and at J to 6 bases, leaving 16 bases not matched to a gene. This CDR3 has 16 residues. CDR1 and CDR2 (germline): MDHEN, SYDVKM. CDR3 bases: TGTGCCAGCAGTGCCCCTCGACTAGCAGCTACCTCCGAGCAGTACTTC. Encoded protein: CASSAPRLAATSEQYF.

The chain has TRBV19 and TRBJ2-7; TRBD1 matches 11 bases. From germline, CDR1 is LNHDA and CDR2 SQIVND (reference sequence). V shed 5 bases and J 0 bases; nucleotides not matched to a gene: 6. The CDR3 is 16 residues long. CDR3 residues: CASSSAGTGGSYEQYF. In DNA form, the CDR3 reads TGTGCCAGTAGTTCCGCCGGGACAGGGGGCTCCTACGAGCAGTACTTC.

This rearrangement joins TRBV7-6 to TRBJ2-7; no clear D gene. Germline lookup yields CDR1 SGHVS and CDR2 FNYEAQ. This CDR3 has 13 residues. V dropped 5 bases and J dropped 3 bases, with 11 bases sitting between them. CDR3 protein: CASSPSADYEQYF. CDR3 bases: TGTGCCAGCAGCCCCTCCGCGGACTACGAGCAGTACTTC.

This clonotype turned up a few times. V usage is TRBV27 and J usage is TRBJ2-3; D perhaps matches TRBD2 (6 bases). V was shortened by 8 bases and J by 3 bases, with 21 bases between the two germline ends. The CDR3 sequence is 16 residues long. Germline V gene lookup returns CDR1 MNHEY and CDR2 SMNVEV (reference sequence). The CDR3 reads CASADLANALTDTQYF. CDR3 bases: TGTGCCAGCGCAGACCTAGCGAACGCCTTAACAGATACGCAGTATTTT.

This chain uses TRBV20-1 with TRBJ2-5; 11 bases agree with TRBD2. Germline V gives CDR1 DFQATT, CDR2 SNEGSKA (reference sequence). The CDR3 sequence is 16 residues long. The trim removed 0 bases at V and 2 bases at J, leaving 5 bases unmatched. The CDR3 spells CSARDLGLAEQETQYF. The CDR3, as DNA: TGCAGTGCTAGAGATTTGGGACTAGCGGAGCAAGAGACCCAGTACTTC.

This clonotype was counted ten times or more. J is TRBJ2-5 and V is TRBV10-3, with 8 bases lining up with TRBD2. The CDR3 is made up of 14 amino acids. CDR1 and CDR2 from the germline V gene are ENHRY and SYGVKD. Germline trimming cut 4 bases from V and 3 bases from J; bases unmatched to any gene: 4. In nucleotides, the CDR3 is TGTGCCATCAGTGTAGAGACTAGCGAAGAGACCCAGTACTTC. It encodes CAISVETSEETQYF.

Concerning this clonotype itself: This may come from a read error, since a much larger clone is one base off. The chain links TRBV11-1 to TRBJ2-7; TRBD2 matches at 7 bases. The CDR3 loop spans 15 amino acids. Germline V gene data show CDR1 as SGHAT and CDR2 as FQDESV (reference sequence). The CDR3 sequence: CASSSPGGSGYERYF. The CDR3 region has the DNA TGTGCCAGCAGCTCCCCTGGCGGGAGTGGATACGAGCGGTACTTC.

This clonotype was found many times. The J gene is TRBJ1-1, the V gene TRBV14; 8 nucleotides agree with TRBD1. Germline trimming cut 4 bases from V and 3 bases from J; bases unmatched to any gene: 10. Per the germline V gene, CDR1 is SGHDN and CDR2 is FVKESK. The length of the CDR3 is 16 residues. The CDR3 nucleotides are TGTGCCAGCAGCCCGCGAAGGACAGGGCTTTACACTGAAGCTTTCTTT. Encoded protein: CASSPRRTGLYTEAFF. The variable domain in full, completed from reference TRBV14 and TRBJ1-1, reads EAGVTQFPSHSVIEKGQTVTLRCDPISGHDNLYWYRRVMGKEIKFLLHFVKESKQDESGMPNNRFLAERTGGTYSTLKVQPAELEDSGVYFCASSPRRTGLYTEAFFGQGTRLTVV.